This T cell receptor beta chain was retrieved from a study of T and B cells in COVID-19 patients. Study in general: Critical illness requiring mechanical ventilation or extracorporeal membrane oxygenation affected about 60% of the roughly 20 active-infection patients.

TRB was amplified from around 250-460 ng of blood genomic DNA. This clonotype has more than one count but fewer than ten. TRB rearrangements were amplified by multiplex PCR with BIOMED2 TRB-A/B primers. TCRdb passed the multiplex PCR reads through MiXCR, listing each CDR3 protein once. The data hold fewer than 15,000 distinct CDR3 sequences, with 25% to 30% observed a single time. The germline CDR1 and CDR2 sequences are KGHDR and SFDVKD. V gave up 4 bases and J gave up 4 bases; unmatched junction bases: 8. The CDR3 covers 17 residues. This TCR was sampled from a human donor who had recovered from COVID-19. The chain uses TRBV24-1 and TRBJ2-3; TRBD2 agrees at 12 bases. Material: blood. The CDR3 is CATSEAILAGGPDTQYF. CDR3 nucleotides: TGTGCCACCAGTGAGGCAATCCTAGCGGGAGGGCCAGATACGCAGTATTTT.